This T cell receptor beta chain was sequenced in a study of type 1 regulatory T cells. At the level of the study: This in vitro CD4 product, T-allo10, is enriched for Tr1 cells and alloantigen-specific.

Each CDR3 protein is one row after TCRdb ran MiXCR on the reads. The sample carries roughly 67,000 distinct CDR3 sequences, about 62% recorded once. CDR1 and CDR2 (germline): DFQATT, SNEGSKA (reference sequence). V was shortened by 0 bases and J by 0 bases, with 8 bases between the two germline ends. The CDR3 loop spans 14 amino acids. A note on this clonotype: Its target is not known.

The rearrangement joins TRBV20-1 to TRBJ1-1; the D is unclear. The specimen sequenced was cultured T cells, either the whole culture or a sorted T cell fraction (not recorded which). Subset denoted: Tr1-enriched cell product generated in vitro against host alloantigens. The receptor was derived from a human donor in good health. The CDR3 loop is CSARDMPVNTEAFF. Written as DNA, the CDR3 is TGCAGTGCTAGAGATATGCCGGTGAACACTGAAGCTTTCTTT.